The 25 T cell receptor beta chains below all came from one sample that was sequenced in a study of regulatory T cells in long-lasting Graves disease. TCR beta libraries were built with iRepertoire HTBI primers and Arm-PCR of CDR3 regions. TCRdb reprocessed the multiplex PCR reads via MiXCR and lists one record per CDR3 protein. The sample includes about 620,000 distinct CDR3 sequences, less than 20% of them seen just once. Regarding time point: newly diagnosed GD, antithyroid drugs for less than 3 months. PBMC-extracted RNA yielded the TCR library. In addition, the sample was reused for a study of T cells in Graves' hyperthyroidism and ophthalmopathy.

The sample consisted of peripheral blood mononuclear cells (PBMCs), taken at new diagnosis, from a patient treated with antithyroid drugs. The receptors stem from a woman aged 25 to 39 with Graves disease.

This clonotype was recorded at least ten times. The genes are TRBV6-1 and TRBJ1-2; no clear D gene. CDR1 MNHNS and CDR2 SASEGT come from the germline V gene. The length of the CDR3 is 14 residues. Deletions cut 6 bases from V and 4 bases from J, with 15 bases between. DNA for the CDR3: TGTGCCAGCAGCAAACCCGGCCGGACCTATGGCTACACCTTC. This translates into CASSKPGRTYGYTF.

This clonotype was counted between two and nine times. This CDR3 is CASSTGTGLSHEQYF. In nucleotides, the CDR3 is TGTGCCAGCAGCACCGGGACAGGGCTTTCCCACGAGCAGTACTTC. The V call is TRBV28, the J call TRBJ2-7, with 9 bases fitting TRBD1. Germline CDR1 reads MDHEN; CDR2 reads SYDVKM. V trimming: 6 bases; J trimming: 5 bases; junction bases outside the gene matches: 11. The CDR3 is 15 residues long.

J is TRBJ2-4 and V is TRBV27; 10 bases are shared with TRBD1. Unmatched junction bases numbered 6, after V lost 2 bases and J lost 8 bases. The CDR3 spans 15 residues. Germline V lookup: CDR1 MNHEY, CDR2 SMNVEV (reference sequence). The CDR3, as DNA: TGTGCCAGCAGTTTACTGGGACAGGGGTGGGACATTCAGTACTTC. It codes for CASSLLGQGWDIQYF.

The V gene is TRBV7-2, the J gene TRBJ1-6, with D maybe TRBD1 (5 bases). The CDR3 runs 17 residues. V was pared by 5 bases and J by 2 bases, with 16 bases between. Per the germline V gene, CDR1 is SGHTA and CDR2 is FQGNSA. The CDR3 region has the DNA TGTGCCAGCAGCCGGGCGGCAATGGGGGCCTATAATTCACCCCTCCACTTT. It specifies CASSRAAMGAYNSPLHF.

At least ten counts were recorded for this clonotype. The chain couples TRBV28 to TRBJ2-1; 10 bases agree with TRBD2. The CDR3 is 13 residues long. V trimming: 8 bases; J trimming: 7 bases; junction bases outside the gene matches: 5. Germline CDR1 is MDHEN and CDR2 is SYDVKM. The CDR3 DNA is TGTGCCAGCCGGGCTAGCGGGAGTAATGAGCAGTTCTTC. Amino acids: CASRASGSNEQFF.

The sample holds a few counts of this clonotype. The chain recombines TRBV28 with TRBJ2-5, with 7 bases that match TRBD2. The CDR3 spans 15 residues. Germline CDR1 is MDHEN and CDR2 is SYDVKM. The V gene end was trimmed by 5 bases and the J gene end by 9 bases; junction bases not matched to a gene: 15. The CDR3 nucleotides are TGTGCCAGCAGTCCACTCTTTGGGGAGGGCCAGCCCCAGTACTTC. The encoded protein is CASSPLFGEGQPQYF.

This clonotype was found many times. This rearrangement joins TRBV6-1 to TRBJ1-1; TRBD1 is a possible D gene (5 bases). The ends were cut back, 5 bases at V and 3 bases at J, with 16 bases in the middle. The V gene's germline CDR1 is MNHNS and CDR2 SASEGT. The CDR3 sequence is 15 residues long. The CDR3 loop is CASSIGAWWDTEAFF. The CDR3, as DNA: TGTGCCAGCAGTATAGGGGCATGGTGGGACACTGAAGCTTTCTTT.

The CDR3 nucleotides read TGTGCCAGCAGCTTCCAGGAAAGCACCGGGGAGCTGTTTTTT. As protein: CASSFQESTGELFF. This rearrangement joins TRBV7-2 to TRBJ2-2; D not resolved. Trimming cost V 3 bases and J 4 bases, with 9 bases left between them. This CDR3 has 14 residues. Germline CDR1 is SGHTA and CDR2 is FQGNSA. Filled out from reference TRBV7-2 and TRBJ2-2, the complete variable domain reads GAGVSQSPSNKVTEKGKDVELRCDPISGHTALYWYRQSLGQGLEFLIYFQGNSAPDKSGLPSDRFSAERTGGSVSTLTIQRTQQEDSAVYLCASSFQESTGELFFGEGSRLTVL.

This chain links TRBV7-9 with TRBJ2-4; D unclear. The CDR3 extends over 11 amino acids. V lost 5 bases and J 6 bases, leaving 5 bases between the germline ends. Germline CDR1 SEHNR, CDR2 FQNEAQ (reference sequence). CDR3 sequence (DNA): TGTGCCAGCAGCGGAAGAAACATTCAGTACTTC. Translated, it gives CASSGRNIQYF.

This clonotype was picked up a small number of times. The chain recombines TRBV30 with TRBJ1-5, with no clear D. Germline loops: CDR1 GTSNPN, CDR2 SVGIG (reference sequence). V lost 2 bases to trimming and J lost 4 bases, with 12 bases between them. The CDR3 is 14 amino acids. CDR3 sequence (DNA): TGTGCCTGGAGTATGCCCGGGGAAAATCAGCCCCAGCATTTT. Translation: CAWSMPGENQPQHF.

This clonotype is a singleton in its sample. A read error is possible here, since a much larger clone lies one base away. CDR3 sequence (DNA): TGCGCCAGCAGCTTGGTGGCTAGCGGGAGAAGCAATGAGCAGTTCTTC. Translated, it gives CASSLVASGRSNEQFF. The gene calls are TRBV5-1 and TRBJ2-1; 10 nucleotides line up with TRBD2. The CDR3 extends over 16 amino acids. Germline values: CDR1 SGHRS, CDR2 YFSETQ. Trimming at V came to 0 bases and at J to 6 bases, leaving 6 bases not matched to a gene.

This clonotype was counted many times. V is TRBV27 and J is TRBJ2-7; TRBD2 agrees at 7 bases. The CDR3 has 13 amino acids. V gave up 8 bases and J gave up 4 bases; unmatched junction bases: 8. CDR1 is MNHEY, CDR2 SMNVEV, per germline (reference sequence). In DNA, the CDR3 is TGTGCCAGCTCGAGGAGCGGGGAGTACGAGCAGTACTTC. Translated: CASSRSGEYEQYF.

This clonotype was counted ten times or more. The chain is built from TRBV20-1 and TRBJ2-1, with no clear D. This CDR3 region has 14 residues. V lost 1 base and J lost 6, with 13 bases in between. Germline lookup yields CDR1 DFQATT and CDR2 SNEGSKA (reference sequence). This CDR3 reads CSARGDRASNEQFF. CDR3 in DNA: TGCAGTGCTAGAGGTGATAGAGCGTCCAATGAGCAGTTCTTC.

This clonotype showed up many times. The gene calls are TRBV28 and TRBJ2-7; tentatively, D is TRBD2 (5 bases). The CDR3 sequence is 17 residues long. The ends were cut back, 6 bases at V and 0 bases at J, with 21 bases in the middle. CDR1 and CDR2 (germline): MDHEN, SYDVKM. In DNA, the CDR3 is TGTGCCAGCAGCGATAACGGGTGGGAGAAGAGCTCCTACGAGCAGTACTTC. It is translated as CASSDNGWEKSSYEQYF.

This clonotype occurred many times. The chain combines TRBV6-1 with TRBJ2-7; D gene ambiguous. The CDR3 covers 12 residues. The V and J ends lost 8 bases and 6 bases respectively, with 14 bases between them. Germline V gene data show CDR1 as MNHNS and CDR2 as SASEGT. CDR3 sequence (DNA): TGTGCCAGCCGGTTGACCTGGGGCGAGCAGTACTTC. Its protein product is CASRLTWGEQYF.

In this sample, this clonotype turned up many times. The chain couples TRBV6-5 to TRBJ1-1; maybe TRBD1 (6 bases). The CDR3 totals 12 residues. Trimming shortened V by 2 bases and J by 7 bases, and 8 bases separated the two germline ends. CDR1 is MNHEY, CDR2 SVGAGI, per germline. Here the CDR3 reads CASSYAQGEAFF. Written as DNA, the CDR3 is TGTGCCAGCAGTTACGCACAGGGTGAAGCTTTCTTT.

This clonotype was seen repeatedly, ten times or more. V is TRBV27 and J is TRBJ1-2; 7 bases line up with TRBD1. CDR1 is MNHEY and CDR2 is SMNVEV in the germline V gene (reference sequence). The CDR3 sequence is 14 residues long. After removal of 8 bases from V and 8 bases from J, the junction contained 14 bases not matched to a gene. CDR3 nucleotides: TGTGCCAGCGGCTCCGTCAGGGGGTCTTACGGCTACACCTTC. Translated, it gives CASGSVRGSYGYTF.

The table lists this clonotype with many counts. The rearrangement uses TRBV7-9 and TRBJ1-1; D possibly corresponds to TRBD1 (6 bases). Trimming shortened V by 1 base and J by 2 bases, and 14 bases separated the two germline ends. Germline V gives CDR1 SEHNR, CDR2 FQNEAQ (reference sequence). This CDR3 has 16 residues. CDR3 DNA: TGTGCCAGCAGCTTAGGAACAGGGTCCCCTAACACTGAAGCTTTCTTT. Its translation: CASSLGTGSPNTEAFF. Full variable domain (outside the CDR3, taken from reference TRBV7-9 and TRBJ1-1): DTGVSQNPRHKITKRGQNVTFRCDPISEHNRLYWYRQTLGQGPEFLTYFQNEAQLEKSRLLSDRFSAERPKGSFSTLEIQRTEQGDSAMYLCASSLGTGSPNTEAFFGQGTRLTVV.

The chain carries TRBV7-9 and TRBJ2-1; D possibly corresponds to TRBD2 (6 bases). The CDR3 spans 17 residues. The V and J ends lost 1 base and 4 bases respectively, with 17 bases between them. Germline V gene lookup returns CDR1 SEHNR and CDR2 FQNEAQ (reference sequence). CDR3 in DNA: TGTGCCAGCAGCTTAGGAATCGGGGGAGGAACGTACAATGAGCAGTTCTTC. It encodes CASSLGIGGGTYNEQFF.

J is TRBJ2-2 and V is TRBV20-1; TRBD2 might be the D (7 bases). This CDR3 region has 14 residues. The V gene lost 3 bases and the J gene lost 6 bases, with 14 bases spanning the gap. Germline loops: CDR1 DFQATT, CDR2 SNEGSKA (reference sequence). CDR3 DNA sequence: TGCAGTGCTAGTCGCGGGGGCGTATCCGGGGAGCTGTTTTTT. Amino acids: CSASRGGVSGELFF.

This clonotype was found many times. The chain uses TRBV12-3 or TRBV12-4 and TRBJ2-3, with 8 bases aligning to TRBD2. The length of the CDR3 is 17 residues. V shed 4 bases, J shed 5 bases, and the junction held 14 bases outside the gene matches. The CDR3: CASSSPPGSGIGDTQYF. The CDR3 bases are TGTGCCAGCAGTTCCCCGCCTGGTAGCGGGATAGGAGATACGCAGTATTTT.

In its sample, this clonotype was seen once. Germline and junction disagree at one end, which may indicate a read error. V and J are TRBV29-1 and TRBJ2-1; D possibly uses TRBD1 or TRBD2 (5 bases each). Looked up from germline, CDR1 is SQVTM and CDR2 is ANQGSEA. There are 12 residues in the CDR3. In nucleotides, the CDR3 is TGCGGCGTTGTCTGGGACCCCAGTGAGCAGTTCTTC. The encoded protein is CGVVWDPSEQFF.

Concerning this clonotype itself: A read error may explain this, as a much larger clone is one base away. V gene TRBV11-2 combines with J gene TRBJ2-2; D may be TRBD1 (6 bases). Germline lookup yields CDR1 SGHAT and CDR2 FQNNGV. This CDR3 contains 15 residues. The chain's CDR3 is CASSLVLGDTGELSF. The CDR3 DNA is TGTGCCAGCAGCTTAGTTCTCGGGGACACCGGGGAGCTGTCTTTT.

J is TRBJ2-4 and V is TRBV9, with 7 bases aligning to TRBD2. Germline V gene lookup returns CDR1 SGDLS and CDR2 YYNGEE. The CDR3 runs to 17 residues. V dropped 4 bases and J dropped 0; count of bases not matched to a gene: 10. The CDR3 here is CASSPRGGDLAKNIQYF. In DNA, the CDR3 is TGTGCCAGCAGCCCCCGGGGAGGGGACTTAGCCAAAAACATTCAGTACTTC.

The chain links TRBV29-1 to TRBJ2-1, with D perhaps matching TRBD1 or TRBD2 (5 bases each). V lost 4 bases and J 0 bases, leaving 7 bases between the germline ends. This CDR3 comprises 13 residues. Germline loops: CDR1 SQVTM, CDR2 ANQGSEA. DNA of the CDR3: TGCAGCGTTGTGGGGACCTCCTACAATGAGCAGTTCTTC. It is translated as CSVVGTSYNEQFF.